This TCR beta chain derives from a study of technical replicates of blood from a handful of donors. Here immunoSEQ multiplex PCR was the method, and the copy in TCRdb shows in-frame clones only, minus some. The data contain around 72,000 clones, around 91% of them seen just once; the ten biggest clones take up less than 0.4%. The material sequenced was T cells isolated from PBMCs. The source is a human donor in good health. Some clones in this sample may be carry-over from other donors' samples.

In DNA, the CDR3 is TGTGCCAGCAGTAGAGGACTAGCGGGGACCTTCACAGATACGCAGTATTTT. Its protein product is CASSRGLAGTFTDTQYF. The rearrangement uses TRBV28 and TRBJ2-3; 12 positions match TRBD2. The trim removed 5 bases at V and 2 bases at J, leaving 8 bases unmatched. CDR1 MDHEN and CDR2 SYDVKM come from the germline V gene. CDR3 length equals 17 residues.